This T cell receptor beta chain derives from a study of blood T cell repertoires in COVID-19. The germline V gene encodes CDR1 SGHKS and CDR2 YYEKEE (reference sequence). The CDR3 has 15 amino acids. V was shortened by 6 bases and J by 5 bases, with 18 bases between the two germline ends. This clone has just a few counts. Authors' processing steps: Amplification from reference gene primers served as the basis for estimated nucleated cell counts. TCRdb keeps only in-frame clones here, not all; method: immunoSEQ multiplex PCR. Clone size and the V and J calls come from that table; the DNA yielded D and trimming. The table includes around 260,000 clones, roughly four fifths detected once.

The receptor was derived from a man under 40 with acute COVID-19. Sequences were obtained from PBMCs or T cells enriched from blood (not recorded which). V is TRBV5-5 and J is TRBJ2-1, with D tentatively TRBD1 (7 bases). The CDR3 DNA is TGTGCCAGCAACCAACCAGGGGGGCGAAACAATGAGCAGTTCTTC. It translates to CASNQPGGRNNEQFF.